This T cell receptor beta chain was recorded in a study of cytomegalovirus exposure and HLA in healthy donors (dated by TCRdb to 2016 to 2017). For context, the study as a whole: According to an earlier analysis of several hundred of the donors, about 170 million T cells yielded some 120 million unique TCR beta sequences and 276 Gb of sequence data. Roughly 300 gigabases of sequencing data and 78 million or so unique TCR sequences were included in an early release covering under 650 HLA-typed donors. Of the roughly 400 genotyped donors, 81% were placed in the genetic ancestry cluster associated with self-reported Caucasian donors. The aim of the study was to test whether cataloging public T cell receptors could identify signatures of past pathogen exposure. The study profiled the T cell repertoires of some 610 subjects by immunosequencing and related them to cytomegalovirus serostatus. In addition to the first cohort of roughly 700 subjects, a separate validation cohort of approximately 120 different subjects was used. To predict cytomegalovirus infection status, the study brought together high-throughput TCR immunosequencing, statistical association of individual TCRs with disease status, and machine learning. To study patterns of TCR occurrence, a later analysis re-analyzed previously published TCR beta repertoires from 666 donors and added high-resolution HLA genotyping. Rather than using new phenotypic data, the later analysis identified candidate immune exposures from TCR beta sequences and from how often those sequences occurred across donors. In an earlier analysis of over 550 of the donors, high-throughput TCR beta sequencing was used to judge whether each TCR beta V gene segment behaved as functional or pseudogenic. Donor age, sex, ethnicity and CMV serostatus were compiled together with the repertoire data. Genome-wide SNP genotypes for about 60% of the roughly 700 donors were used in a later genetic analysis, which treated that subset as a discovery cohort. All discovery cohort repertoires had been generated on a single sequencing platform. HLA typing covered class I and class II loci at four-digit resolution. Typing coverage varied by locus: roughly 629-630 donors for A, B, C, DRB1 and DQB1; around 560 for DQA1; more than 600 for DPA1; approximately 490 for DPB1. About five DR-DQ haplotypes were treated as single units for association and clustering because of strong linkage in the cohort. Among some 410 genotyped donors of the cohort, an average of roughly 230,000 unique TCR beta nucleotide sequences was sequenced per donor, of which 15% to 20% were non-productive.

The cohort comprised some 680 healthy bone marrow donors. Cohort members were all nominally healthy when sampled, although unrecorded immune exposures were likely present. The donor tested CMV seronegative and was one of the 352 seronegative cohort members. Each donor provided a peripheral blood sample, and peripheral blood mononuclear cells were used for TCR beta sequencing. Genomic DNA extraction from the blood cell samples was performed with the Qiagen DNeasy Blood Extraction Kit. Turning to this clone: What antigen it recognizes has not been identified. No much larger clonotype is one base removed from it; base qualities were not supplied.

General conclusions and limits of the study: Compared with the approximately 670-donor mean, donors in an Asian-associated ancestry cluster had fewer N-insertions in productive TCRs, according to a later genetic analysis. According to a later analysis, TCR association rates differed among HLA loci, with DRB1 alleles showing the most associated TCRs and HLA-C alleles showing the fewest. Most CMV-associated TCR beta chains appeared to be HLA-restricted in a later analysis, and the HLA associations seemed to be driven largely by CMV exposure. Specific HLA alleles were associated with about 17,000 TCR beta sequences at a false discovery rate of 0.05 in a later analysis. The 87-base-pair reads could not distinguish some IMGT-functional V segments, including TRBV6-2 and TRBV6-3, so those segments were excluded. This cohort had only TCR beta chains sequenced, and the lack of alpha or paired-chain data limited which features could be detected. An earlier analysis of roughly 570 of the donors showed that most TCR beta V segments appeared in productive rearrangements either about 87% or about 30% of the time, which broadly matched IMGT annotations. Because HLA typing was unavailable for some donors at each locus, only the typed subset was used in association tests. Assigning TCR associations to individual alleles was difficult when HLA alleles, especially DR and DQ, strongly co-occurred. In a later genetic analysis, a missense DCLRE1C variant was associated with V-gene and J-gene trimming of TCR beta chains, and the association was replicated in an independent cohort. Roughly 15 rarely observed V segments, including chromosome 9 orphons, were excluded from the earlier analysis of almost 600 of the donors because counts were too low. Immune exposure information for the cohort was limited to CMV serostatus. A further reported finding was that TCR beta sequences accurately predicted the HLA-A and HLA-B alleles for most subjects in the first cohort. It was suggested by the authors that the approach could potentially be generalized to other disease states and immunological phenotypes. According to a later analysis, parvovirus B19, influenza, CMV and Epstein-Barr virus appeared linked to several top co-occurrence clusters. A later analysis found that HLA-associated TCR beta chains were more clonally expanded and had lower generation probabilities than equally common non-associated chains. A group of highly shared sequence variants was considered likely to be a technical artifact of the sequencing pipeline. In the study, some 160 TCR beta chains were listed as associated with cytomegalovirus. Correlated functional status among segregating V segments might be attributable to linkage disequilibrium, but an unknown experimental factor could not be ruled out. In vitro tests confirmed that a few of the cytomegalovirus-associated TCR beta chains recognize cytomegalovirus antigens. In both the original and validation cohorts, the classifier was reported to diagnose cytomegalovirus status with high specificity and sensitivity. The presence/absence analyses assumed that sequencing depth was roughly uniform across donors, and that assumption may not be true. Most TCR sequences were observed very rarely across donors, whereas some public TCRs were present in many individuals.

The CDR3, cysteine through phenylalanine, is 14 amino acids long. Kept here is only the CDR3 DNA, which spans 42 bases and is read in frame from base 1. Via the germline V gene, CDR1 is SGHRS and CDR2 YFSETQ. V is pruned by 3 bases and J by 4 bases, leaving 3 bases of the junction without a gene match. The library came from the immunoSEQ multiplex PCR assay. A mixture of 60 forward primers for TCR Vbeta segments and 13 reverse primers for TCR Jbeta segments was used in the multiplex PCR. Amplification of the CDR3 region of rearranged TCR beta genes was performed with a multiplex PCR assay on genomic DNA. The Illumina HiSeq System was used to sequence the amplified TCR beta libraries as 87-base-pair reads. Processing in the source paper ran as follows. Across the 700 or so repertoires, a later analysis counted roughly 77 million unique TCR beta chains, roughly 11 million of which were shared by at least two donors. To remove PCR and sequencing errors, raw reads were error-corrected and collapsed into unique sequences using a nearest-neighbor algorithm that merged closely related sequences. To assign V, D and J gene segments, CDR3 sequences were aligned to IMGT reference sequences. For a sequence to be retained, a match of at least six nucleotides was required to both a V gene segment and a J gene segment. Rearrangements were called productive when the CDR3 lacked stop codons and stayed in frame with V and J; all others were non-productive. CDR3 was defined by IMGT convention, running from the second conserved V-encoded cysteine to the conserved J-encoded phenylalanine. The earlier analysis of a few hundred of the donors excluded any sequence lacking an unambiguous match to a single V gene segment. In an earlier analysis of almost 600 of the donors, a V segment was called functional when productive rearrangements were above 56.7%, and segregating when the standard deviation between donors exceeded 5%. A statistical classification framework was built for diagnosing cytomegalovirus status from the catalog of TCR beta chain sequences. A later analysis assigned V and J genes by comparing TCR nucleotide sequences with IMGT/GENE-DB human TR gene sequences. The TCRdist pipeline was used in a later analysis to assign CDR3 sequences and most-parsimonious VDJ recombination scenarios. In a later analysis, each TCR beta chain was defined by its CDR3 amino acid sequence together with its V-gene family, and reads without a unique V-gene family were excluded. To address suspected cross-contamination and a sequencing artifact, a later analysis removed roughly 640 highly shared, low-generation-probability nucleotide sequences. For each public chain, a later analysis derived a clonal expansion index from normalized ranks of inferred template counts within each repertoire. A later analysis computed generation probabilities with a VDJ recombination model fitted to out-of-frame rearrangements, and checked the results against IGoR. In a later analysis, hypergeometric tests were used to score TCR-TCR, TCR-HLA and TCR-CMV co-occurrence, with a repertoire-size bias correction applied to TCR pairs. In a later analysis, false discovery rates were estimated by permuting HLA or CMV assignments 20 times. In a later analysis, co-occurring TCRs were grouped using DBSCAN, and TCRdist sequence similarity was added for clustering within HLA-allele-positive subsets. Co-occurrence clustering excluded repertoires with fewer than 30,000 or more than 120,000 public chains, plus five with anomalous nucleotide sharing. The clones in this table, taken by TCRdb from immuneACCESS, are in-frame only. Not every clone is retained; where verified, under half of the shortfall comes from an unresolved V gene, and the cause of the rest is unknown. That table is the source of V, J and clone size, and D and trimming were worked out from the DNA. The sample includes approximately 130,000 clones, with 81% observed a single time. The ten largest clones add up to about 1.8% of the sample.

This receptor was taken from a man aged 18 to 30 in good health and CMV-seronegative. Sequenced input: PBMCs. This chain is built from TRBV5-1 and TRBJ1-3; TRBD1 matches 8 bases in the middle. In nucleotides, the sequence is TGCGCCAGCAGCTCGACAGGGGTCGGAAACACCATATATTTT. Its coded protein is CASSSTGVGNTIYF. The entire variable domain, with the stretches around the CDR3 drawn from the reference TRBV5-1 and TRBJ1-3 proteins, is KAGVTQTPRYLIKTRGQQVTLSCSPISGHRSVSWYQQTPGQGLQFLFEYFSETQRNKGNFPGRFSGRQFSNSRSEMNVSTLELGDSALYLCASSSTGVGNTIYFGEGSWLTVV.